The sequence of this T cell receptor beta chain was determined in a study of molecular identifiers for immune sequencing clone quantification. V lost 5 bases, J lost 0 bases, and 16 bases lay in between. There are 16 residues in the CDR3. CDR1 and CDR2 (germline): MGHDK, SYGVNS. TCRdb reanalysed the PCR reads using MiXCR and keeps one entry per CDR3 protein. The sample shows hundreds of thousands of distinct CDR3 sequences, 20% to 25% of them seen only once. Sorted naive CD8 T cells were those defined as CD8+CD4-CCR7+CD45RA+. The V gene is TRBV25-1, the J gene TRBJ2-5; weak D call: TRBD2 (6 bases). The material sequenced was naive CD8+ T cells from blood, with Jurkat cell RNA spiked in. Subset denoted: FACS-sorted CD8+CD4-CCR7+CD45RA+ naive T cells. The source is a human donor in good health. Some libraries in this study had Jurkat cell RNA spiked in. The CDR3 coding sequence is TGTGCCAGCAGTCGCACGGGACTCTTGTACCAAGAGACCCAGTACTTC. Residues: CASSRTGLLYQETQYF.